One and the same sample provided the 32 T cell receptor beta chains below, sequenced in a study of human T cells and chemical hapten exposure. Time point given: pre-sensitization, week 0. Treatment specified: therapeutic diphenylcyclopropenone sensitization with weekly scalp DPC. From the RACE reads, TCRdb called clonotypes with MiXCR, one entry per CDR3 protein. Seen here are roughly 90,000 distinct CDR3 sequences, roughly a tenth observed once, and the top ten hold roughly 4%. The source was whole blood, collected in connection with sensitization to the hapten diphenylcyclopropenone (DPC). The receptors come from a woman between 35 and 50 years old with alopecia areata. Some clones in this sample may be carry-over from other donors' samples.

This clonotype showed up many times. The chain has TRBV15 and TRBJ2-1; no definite D call. This CDR3 comprises 14 residues. CDR1 is LNHNV and CDR2 is YYDKDF in the germline V gene (reference sequence). V lost 8 bases and J 5 bases, leaving 16 bases between the germline ends. The CDR3 loop is CATARTTLDNEQFF. In DNA, the CDR3 is TGTGCCACCGCACGAACGACTCTCGACAATGAGCAGTTCTTC.

Remarks on this clonotype: An end of the junction does not agree with germline; a read error may underlie this. The rearrangement uses TRBV7-7 and TRBJ2-1; D gene unclear. The V gene's germline CDR1 is SSHAT and CDR2 FNYEAQ (reference sequence). The CDR3 runs 13 residues. The CDR3 region is CASSLTSYNEQFF. The CDR3 nucleotides read TGTGCTAGCAGCTTAACCTCCTACAATGAGCAGTTCTTC.

With regard to this clonotype: This may stem from a read error, because a much larger clone lies one nucleotide away. This chain uses TRBV9 with TRBJ2-2; D uncertain. The V gene's germline CDR1 is SGDLS and CDR2 YYNGEE. This CDR3 comprises 16 residues. In nucleotides, the CDR3 is TGTGCCAGCGGCGTAGGCACGGCCTCGAACACCGGGGAGCTGTTTTTT. Translated, it gives CASGVGTASNTGELFF. Complete variable domain (other parts from reference TRBV9 and TRBJ2-2): DSGVTQTPKHLITATGQRVTLRCSPRSGDLSVYWYQQSLDQGLQFLIQYYNGEERAKGNILERFSAQQFPDLHSELNLSSLELGDSALYFCASGVGTASNTGELFFGEGSRLTVL.

This clonotype came up a few times. CDR3 in amino acids: CASSYVGAYPTLSFF. The CDR3 nucleotides are TGTGCCAGCAGTTACGTGGGGGCATATCCAACATTGTCGTTCTTC. The chain couples TRBV6-6 to TRBJ2-1; perhaps TRBD1 as D (6 bases). The CDR3 has 15 residues. Trimming took 2 bases from V and 15 from J, leaving 23 bases between them. Germline V gives CDR1 MNHNY, CDR2 SVGAGI (reference sequence).

This clonotype was seen ten or more times. The chain recombines TRBV4-3 with TRBJ2-3, with D perhaps matching TRBD1 (5 bases). V lost 0 bases, J lost 8 bases, and 9 bases lay in between. The CDR3 runs to 13 residues. Germline V gives CDR1 LGHNA, CDR2 YSLEER. CDR3 in amino acids: CASSQDRAGTQYF. CDR3 bases: TGCGCCAGCAGCCAAGACAGGGCCGGTACGCAGTATTTT.

This clonotype was observed at least ten times. The rearrangement links TRBV6-2 or TRBV6-3 to TRBJ1-1; D not resolved. There are 12 residues in the CDR3. CDR1 and CDR2 from the germline V gene are MNHEY and SVGEGT. V was trimmed by 5 bases and J by 10 bases, leaving 14 bases between them. For the CDR3, the DNA is TGTGCCAGCAGTCCCTCTTGGGCCGGAGCTTTCTTT. Protein: CASSPSWAGAFF.

V is TRBV19 and J is TRBJ2-3, with TRBD1 matching 8 bases. The length of the CDR3 is 15 residues. V shed 1 base, J shed 7 bases, and the junction held 7 bases outside the gene matches. CDR1 and CDR2 from the germline V gene are LNHDA and SQIVND (reference sequence). CDR3: CASSIGGQAGYTQYF. Written as DNA, the CDR3 is TGTGCCAGTAGTATAGGGGGACAGGCCGGCTATACGCAGTATTTT.

The rearrangement links TRBV2 to TRBJ2-1; D is uncertain. V lost 10 bases to trimming and J lost 0 bases, with 10 bases between them. The CDR3 has 13 residues. CDR1 and CDR2 (germline): SNHLY, FYNNEI. CDR3 nucleotides: TGTGCCACCCACCCTAGCTCCTACAATGAGCAGTTCTTC. Translating gives CATHPSSYNEQFF.

V gene TRBV18 combines with J gene TRBJ2-3; D is unclear. The CDR3 totals 14 residues. CDR1 KGHSH and CDR2 LQKENI come from the germline V gene. Trimming shortened V by 3 bases and J by 6 bases, and 13 bases separated the two germline ends. CDR3 loop: CASSPPDRADTQYF. The CDR3 coding sequence is TGTGCCAGCTCACCCCCCGATCGGGCGGATACGCAGTATTTT.

This clonotype was counted ten times or more. The chain combines TRBV7-9 with TRBJ2-6; D gene ambiguous. The CDR3 runs to 13 residues. The V end lost 5 bases, the J end lost 1 base, and 3 bases lay between the germline ends. Germline CDR1 SEHNR, CDR2 FQNEAQ (reference sequence). Here the CDR3 reads CASSRSGANVLTF. In nucleotides, the CDR3 is TGTGCCAGCAGCCGTTCTGGGGCCAACGTCCTGACTTTC.

This clonotype came up many times. This chain links TRBV11-2 with TRBJ1-1; D not certain. CDR1 and CDR2 (germline): SGHAT, FQNNGV. CDR3 size: 15 residues. V shed 2 bases and J shed 0 bases, with 10 bases lying between them. The CDR3 reads CASSLIEHLNTEAFF. Here the CDR3 DNA reads TGTGCCAGCAGCTTAATAGAGCACCTGAACACTGAAGCTTTCTTT. The full variable domain, its missing parts supplied by reference TRBV11-2 and TRBJ1-1, is EAGVAQSPRYKIIEKRQSVAFWCNPISGHATLYWYQQILGQGPKLLIQFQNNGVVDDSQLPKDRFSAERLKGVDSTLKIQPAKLEDSAVYLCASSLIEHLNTEAFFGQGTRLTVV.

J is TRBJ2-7 and V is TRBV6-5, with a weak D call TRBD2 (5 bases). CDR3 length equals 14 residues. V was trimmed by 1 base and J by 0 bases, leaving 7 bases between them. Germline lookup yields CDR1 MNHEY and CDR2 SVGAGI. CDR3 nucleotides: TGTGCCAGCAGTTACTATAGCGCCTCCTACGAGCAGTACTTC. Its translation: CASSYYSASYEQYF.

This clonotype was found a few times. This chain connects TRBV9 to TRBJ2-3; a possible D gene is TRBD2 (7 bases). Germline V CDR1 and CDR2: SGDLS, YYNGEE. Trimming stripped 3 bases from V and 5 bases from J, with 16 bases between. The CDR3 is 15 residues long. In DNA form, the CDR3 reads TGTGCCAGCAGCGGCGACGGGGGGCCCGGAGATACGCAGTATTTT. Amino acids: CASSGDGGPGDTQYF.

This clonotype has ten or more counts. This sequence joins TRBV12-3 or TRBV12-4 and TRBJ2-7; possible D gene TRBD2, 5 bases. Trimming took off 3 bases at V and 7 bases at J, with 16 bases between the two ends. The CDR3 has 14 residues. CDR3 residues: CASSFSDSSWEQYF. CDR3 nucleotide sequence: TGTGCCAGCAGTTTTTCGGACTCCTCGTGGGAGCAGTACTTC.

The rearrangement joins TRBV4-3 to TRBJ1-6; D ambiguous. Between the trimmed V and J ends, which lost 2 bases and 6 bases, there was a span of 11 bases. Germline V CDR1 and CDR2: LGHNA, YSLEER. The CDR3 consists of 15 residues. CDR3 residues: CASSQMVDSNSPLHF. In DNA form, the CDR3 reads TGCGCCAGCAGCCAAATGGTAGACTCTAATTCACCCCTCCACTTT.

The V and J genes are TRBV25-1 and TRBJ2-3; D may match TRBD1 or TRBD2 (5 bases each). Trimming took off 5 bases at V and 5 bases at J, with 11 bases between the two ends. The CDR3 covers 13 residues. Germline V gene sequence: CDR1 MGHDK, CDR2 SYGVNS. The CDR3 DNA is TGTGCCAGCAGTCGGGGCTTGGGAGATACGCAGTATTTT. Translation: CASSRGLGDTQYF.

This rearrangement joins TRBV7-9 to TRBJ1-5; a possible D gene is TRBD1 (6 bases). V was cut by 2 bases and J by 4 bases, with 12 bases left in between. The CDR3 is made up of 15 amino acids. Germline V gene lookup returns CDR1 SEHNR and CDR2 FQNEAQ (reference sequence). The CDR3 bases are TGTGCCAGCAGCTTATCAGGGGACCCGAATCAGCCCCAGCATTTT. Translating it yields CASSLSGDPNQPQHF.

This clonotype was counted between two and nine times. The rearrangement joins TRBV12-3 or TRBV12-4 to TRBJ1-5, with D unclear. The CDR3 loop spans 13 amino acids. Trimming left V 3 bases short and J 3 bases short, with 6 bases between. CDR3 region: CASSLGLNQPQHF. In nucleotides, the CDR3 is TGTGCCAGCAGTTTGGGCCTCAATCAGCCCCAGCATTTT.

The chain is built from TRBV28 and TRBJ1-2, with TRBD1 identical over 9 bases. This CDR3 spans 14 amino acids. Germline V CDR1 and CDR2: MDHEN, SYDVKM. V was clipped by 3 bases and J by 2 bases; unmatched bases: 1. CDR3 loop: CASSFGTGNYGYTF. The CDR3 DNA sequence: TGTGCCAGCAGTTTCGGGACAGGGAACTATGGCTACACCTTC.

This clonotype was seen ten or more times. V is TRBV4-2 and J is TRBJ1-6; 8 nucleotides align to TRBD1. There are 18 residues in the CDR3. V dropped 0 bases and J dropped 6; count of bases not matched to a gene: 10. Germline V lookup: CDR1 LGHNA, CDR2 YNFKEQ. CDR3 loop: CASSQERGSGQGNSPLHF. CDR3 bases: TGTGCCAGCAGCCAAGAAAGGGGGTCCGGACAGGGTAATTCACCCCTCCACTTT.

In its sample, this clonotype was seen once. The chain has TRBV30 and TRBJ1-5; 7 bases are shared with TRBD1. The CDR3 is 14 residues long. CDR1 is GTSNPN, CDR2 SVGIG, per germline (reference sequence). The J segment lost 6 bases and the V segment lost 2 bases, leaving 7 bases of the junction unmatched. CDR3 residues: CAWSFRGMGQPQHF. The CDR3 DNA sequence: TGTGCCTGGAGTTTCAGGGGGATGGGTCAGCCCCAGCATTTT.

V gene TRBV12-3 or TRBV12-4 combines with J gene TRBJ2-3, with 8 bases lining up with TRBD2. J gave up 6 bases and V 3 bases, and 8 bases lay outside the gene matches. The CDR3 sequence is 15 residues long. The CDR3 bases are TGTGCCAGCAGTTTTCTTCGGGGGGGCGTGGATACGCAGTATTTT. Protein: CASSFLRGGVDTQYF.

This chain joins TRBV6-5 and TRBJ2-3; D is ambiguous. The V gene's germline CDR1 is MNHEY and CDR2 SVGAGI. The V end lost 3 bases, the J end lost 7 bases, and 14 bases lay between the germline ends. The CDR3 runs to 14 residues. Here the CDR3 reads CASSYSRTPNTQYF. The CDR3, as DNA: TGTGCCAGCAGTTATTCCCGGACCCCGAATACGCAGTATTTT.

This clonotype was detected ten times or more. The chain recombines TRBV24-1 with TRBJ2-1; possibly TRBD2 for D (7 bases). Germline V CDR1 and CDR2: KGHDR, SFDVKD. Trimming removed 3 bases from V and 4 bases from J, with 15 bases in between. CDR3 length equals 16 residues. The CDR3: CATSDTGGANYNEQFF. For the CDR3, the DNA is TGTGCCACCAGTGATACTGGGGGGGCAAATTACAATGAGCAGTTCTTC.

The V call is TRBV9, the J call TRBJ2-1; D may correspond to TRBD1 or TRBD2 (5 bases each). Trimming removed 0 bases from V and 4 bases from J, with 14 bases in between. The germline V gene has CDR1 SGDLS and CDR2 YYNGEE. The CDR3 runs to 16 residues. Here the CDR3 reads CASSVGGAEGYNEQFF. In DNA form, the CDR3 reads TGTGCCAGCAGCGTAGGAGGGGCAGAGGGATACAATGAGCAGTTCTTC.

V gene TRBV20-1 combines with J gene TRBJ2-7; the match to TRBD1 covers 9 bases. The germline gives CDR1 DFQATT, CDR2 SNEGSKA (reference sequence). CDR3 length equals 15 residues. V lost 5 bases and J lost 2; bases outside the gene matches: 10. The CDR3 sequence is CSAPRRTGDPYEQYF. The CDR3 coding sequence is TGCAGTGCTCCCCGGAGGACAGGGGATCCCTACGAGCAGTACTTC.

The table lists this clonotype with a count of one. The V and J genes are TRBV5-1 and TRBJ1-4, with TRBD1 as a possible D gene (6 bases). Looked up from germline, CDR1 is SGHRS and CDR2 is YFSETQ. The CDR3 consists of 14 residues. V lost 4 bases, J lost 4 bases, and 11 bases lay in between. The CDR3, as DNA: TGCGCCAGCAGCCAGGACAGCTATAATGAAAAACTGTTTTTT. Encoded protein: CASSQDSYNEKLFF.

This chain links TRBV7-2 with TRBJ1-5; 9 nucleotides align to TRBD1. The CDR3 consists of 15 residues. The trim removed 5 bases at V and 2 bases at J, leaving 4 bases unmatched. Germline CDR1 reads SGHTA; CDR2 reads FQGNSA. The CDR3 sequence is CASSRTGARNQPQHF. The CDR3 nucleotides read TGTGCCAGCAGCAGGACAGGGGCCCGCAATCAGCCCCAGCATTTT.

The table lists this clonotype with many counts. CDR3 loop: CASSQDGETEAFF. In DNA form, the CDR3 reads TGCGCCAGCAGCCAAGACGGTGAGACTGAAGCTTTCTTT. The chain combines TRBV4-1 with TRBJ1-1; no firm D call. Trimming cost V 0 bases and J 5 bases, with 7 bases left between them. CDR3 length: 13 residues. From germline, CDR1 is MGHRA and CDR2 YSYEKL.

The chain combines TRBV7-9 with TRBJ1-1; D is ambiguous. Germline CDR1 and CDR2: SEHNR and FQNEAQ (reference sequence). Trimming shortened V by 8 bases and J by 1 base, and 11 bases separated the two germline ends. This CDR3 has 13 residues. CDR3 bases: TGTGCCAGCTCAGTAAATAAGAACACTGAAGCTTTCTTT. Protein sequence: CASSVNKNTEAFF.

At least ten counts were recorded for this clonotype. The chain links TRBV18 to TRBJ2-4, with D perhaps TRBD2 (6 bases). Per the germline V gene, CDR1 is KGHSH and CDR2 is LQKENI. The ends were cut back, 3 bases at V and 0 bases at J, with 15 bases in the middle. The CDR3 sequence is 17 residues long. The CDR3, as DNA: TGTGCCAGCTCACCCGGGACTCCCCATCTAGCCAAAAACATTCAGTACTTC. It is translated as CASSPGTPHLAKNIQYF.

This clonotype was seen repeatedly, ten times or more. J is TRBJ2-2 and V is TRBV7-9; 7 bases map to TRBD1. The CDR3 is 16 residues long. Germline trimming cut 4 bases from V and 7 bases from J; bases unmatched to any gene: 12. The V gene's germline CDR1 is SEHNR and CDR2 FQNEAQ (reference sequence). This chain's CDR3 is CASSSLDRDLGGELFF. DNA of the CDR3: TGTGCCAGCAGCTCCCTCGACAGGGATTTGGGCGGGGAGCTGTTTTTT.